Each of the 30 T cell receptor beta chains below was sequenced from the same sample in a study of T cell clones after liver transplantation (dated by TCRdb to between 2017 and 2020). The library was generated by the immunoSEQ multiplex PCR assay. The source is immuneACCESS, and TCRdb retained only in-frame sequences with V and J called. Part of the clones is not carried over; for the studies checked, unresolved V genes explain less than half of this, and the remainder is unexplained. Counted in this sample were more than 45,000 clones; about 73% of them appeared once. The ten most abundant clones make up around 2.8% of the sample. Sample: CD4+ T cells from blood, taken at the approximately 16-month timepoint. These receptors were taken from a human patient who received a liver transplant. Donor T cells from the graft may be present among the T cells after a transplant.

This clone has at least ten counts. This sequence joins TRBV5-1 and TRBJ1-3, with D maybe TRBD1 (5 bases). Trimming took off 0 bases at V and 8 bases at J, with 9 bases between the two ends. The CDR3 is 13 residues long. Germline CDR1 SGHRS, CDR2 YFSETQ. CDR3 in amino acids: CASSLGPQDTIYF. Written as DNA, the CDR3 is TGCGCCAGCAGCTTGGGGCCACAGGACACCATATATTTT. The full variable domain, completed using reference TRBV5-1 and TRBJ1-3, is KAGVTQTPRYLIKTRGQQVTLSCSPISGHRSVSWYQQTPGQGLQFLFEYFSETQRNKGNFPGRFSGRQFSNSRSEMNVSTLELGDSALYLCASSLGPQDTIYFGEGSWLTVV.

The CDR3 here is CASRRGRNTGELFF. The CDR3, as DNA: TGTGCCAGCAGACGGGGCAGGAACACCGGGGAGCTGTTTTTT. The chain carries TRBV27 and TRBJ2-2; D tentatively reads TRBD1 or TRBD2 (5 bases each). The length of the CDR3 is 14 residues. Trimming cost V 6 bases and J 1 base, with 9 bases left between them. In germline, CDR1 is MNHEY, CDR2 SMNVEV (reference sequence).

V gene TRBV7-2 combines with J gene TRBJ2-7, with 10 bases aligning to TRBD1. V trimming: 5 bases; J trimming: 6 bases; junction bases outside the gene matches: 7. The CDR3 extends over 14 amino acids. CDR1 is SGHTA and CDR2 is FQGNSA in the germline V gene. CDR3 nucleotide sequence: TGTGCCAGCAGCCCGGGACAGGGGCAAGGCGAGCAGTACGTC. Its translation is CASSPGQGQGEQYV.

The J gene is TRBJ1-2, the V gene TRBV2; possibly TRBD1 for D (6 bases). Germline V gene data show CDR1 as SNHLY and CDR2 as FYNNEI. CDR3 length: 14 residues. Between the trimmed V and J ends, which lost 4 bases and 8 bases, there was a span of 17 bases. The DNA of the CDR3 is TGTGCCAGCAGTGGTCGCGGCAGGGGAAACGGCTACACCTTC. Protein product: CASSGRGRGNGYTF. Together with reference TRBV2 and TRBJ1-2, the CDR3 gives the full variable domain: EPEVTQTPSHQVTQMGQEVILRCVPISNHLYFYWYRQILGQKVEFLVSFYNNEISEKSEIFDDQFSVERPDGSNFTLKIRSTKLEDSAMYFCASSGRGRGNGYTFGSGTRLTVV.

In DNA form, the CDR3 reads TGTGCCAGCAGTGAATCGGCCAGGGAAGTCTCACCCCTCCACTTT. As protein: CASSESAREVSPLHF. The chain links TRBV2 to TRBJ1-6; D is perhaps TRBD1 (5 bases). From germline, CDR1 is SNHLY and CDR2 FYNNEI. The CDR3 extends over 15 amino acids. Trimming shortened V by 2 bases and J by 10 bases, and 15 bases separated the two germline ends.

The chain carries TRBV7-9 and TRBJ1-2; D remains unclear. Germline V gene data show CDR1 as SEHNR and CDR2 as FQNEAQ (reference sequence). Trimming left V 1 base short and J 6 bases short, with 9 bases between. CDR3 length: 13 residues. CDR3 DNA: TGTGCCAGCAGCTTAGTAGTGACTGATGGCTACACCTTC. Amino acids: CASSLVVTDGYTF. The whole variable domain, remainder taken from reference TRBV7-9 and TRBJ1-2, is DTGVSQNPRHKITKRGQNVTFRCDPISEHNRLYWYRQTLGQGPEFLTYFQNEAQLEKSRLLSDRFSAERPKGSFSTLEIQRTEQGDSAMYLCASSLVVTDGYTFGSGTRLTVV.

This chain joins TRBV6-5 and TRBJ1-1, with 9 bases fitting TRBD1. V was clipped by 10 bases and J by 4 bases; unmatched bases: 7. The CDR3 runs to 13 residues. Germline CDR1 reads MNHEY; CDR2 reads SVGAGI. This CDR3 reads CAIKGQGGTEAFF. Written as DNA, the CDR3 is TGTGCCATCAAGGGACAGGGTGGCACTGAAGCTTTCTTT.

The V and J genes are TRBV2 and TRBJ1-4, with TRBD1 as a possible D gene (5 bases). In germline, CDR1 is SNHLY, CDR2 FYNNEI. CDR3 length: 14 residues. The V and J ends lost 3 bases and 5 bases respectively, with 10 bases between them. The DNA for the CDR3 is TGTGCCAGCAGTGAGCGACAGAGAAATGAAAAACTGTTTTTT. Protein sequence: CASSERQRNEKLFF.

V is TRBV28 and J is TRBJ2-5; D is unresolved. CDR3 length equals 13 residues. Trimming removed 10 bases from V and 5 bases from J, with 17 bases in between. Germline CDR1 is MDHEN and CDR2 is SYDVKM. The chain's CDR3 is CATMLARRETQYF. The CDR3 nucleotides read TGTGCCACTATGTTGGCCCGAAGGGAGACCCAGTACTTC.

The chain joins TRBV19 to TRBJ2-5, with D possibly TRBD2 on 6 matching bases. CDR3 length: 15 amino acids. V lost 3 bases, J lost 5 bases, and 16 bases lay in between. Germline lookup yields CDR1 LNHDA and CDR2 SQIVND (reference sequence). The CDR3 sequence is CASSMAGSGGETQYF. CDR3 bases: TGTGCCAGTAGTATGGCCGGGAGTGGTGGGGAGACCCAGTACTTC.

The CDR3 protein is CASSLLWGGREDTQYF. CDR3 DNA sequence: TGTGCCAGCAGCCTGCTGTGGGGGGGGCGGGAAGATACGCAGTATTTT. V and J are TRBV7-8 and TRBJ2-3, with D possibly being TRBD2 (7 bases). Germline V gene data show CDR1 as SGHVS and CDR2 as FQNEAQ. There are 16 residues in the CDR3. V was trimmed by 5 bases and J by 5 bases, leaving 20 bases between them. The full variable domain, rest sourced from reference TRBV7-8 and TRBJ2-3, is GAGVSQSPRYKVAKRGQDVALRCDPISGHVSLFWYQQALGQGPEFLTYFQNEAQLDKSGLPSDRFFAERPEGSVSTLKIQRTQQEDSAVYLCASSLLWGGREDTQYFGPGTRLTVL.

The rearrangement joins TRBV5-1 to TRBJ2-3; D is undetermined. The CDR3 runs to 11 residues. Germline CDR1 SGHRS, CDR2 YFSETQ. The germline V and J ends were trimmed by 4 bases and 5 bases, with 5 bases remaining between them. The CDR3 region has the DNA TGCGCCAGCAGCCTCGGAGATACGCAGTATTTT. It specifies CASSLGDTQYF.

This clone was counted only a few times. This chain uses TRBV30 with TRBJ1-1, with a weak D call TRBD1 (6 bases). The CDR3 is 14 residues long. The ends were cut back, 0 bases at V and 11 bases at J, with 19 bases in the middle. The V gene's germline CDR1 is GTSNPN and CDR2 SVGIG (reference sequence). The CDR3 bases are TGTGCCTGGAGTGTACTAGTCGCGGACAGTGGGGCTTTCTTT. Translated: CAWSVLVADSGAFF.

The chain links TRBV5-1 to TRBJ2-7; D may correspond to TRBD1 or TRBD2 (7 bases each). Trimming left V 1 base short and J 2 bases short, with 13 bases between. CDR3 length equals 15 residues. Germline CDR1 reads SGHRS; CDR2 reads YFSETQ. CDR3 amino acids: CASSLTPGGAYEQYF. For the CDR3, the DNA is TGCGCCAGCAGCTTGACCCCAGGGGGGGCCTACGAGCAGTACTTC.

The chain carries TRBV7-6 and TRBJ2-2; D unclear. This CDR3 is 12 amino acids long. Germline assignment: CDR1 SGHVS and CDR2 FNYEAQ. V was cut by 0 bases and J by 8 bases, with 4 bases left in between. The CDR3, as DNA: TGTGCCAGCAGCTTAGCGGGAGGGGAGCTGTTTTTT. Translating it yields CASSLAGGELFF. Filled out from reference TRBV7-6 and TRBJ2-2, the complete variable domain reads GAGVSQSPRYKVTKRGQDVALRCDPISGHVSLYWYRQALGQGPEFLTYFNYEAQQDKSGLPNDRFSAERPEGSISTLTIQRTEQRDSAMYRCASSLAGGELFFGEGSRLTVL.

The V and J genes are TRBV6-5 and TRBJ1-1, with a tentative D call TRBD1 (6 bases). V gave up 5 bases and J gave up 6 bases, with 19 bases separating them. The CDR3 is 15 amino acids. CDR1 is MNHEY, CDR2 SVGAGI, per germline. The CDR3 region is CASSGRGQGSSEAFF. In DNA form, the CDR3 reads TGTGCCAGCAGTGGCCGGGGCCAGGGGTCTTCTGAAGCTTTCTTT.

With regard to this clone: A much larger clonotype is one base distant, so this may be a read error. Other DNA sequences in this specimen translate into the identical CDR3. CDR3 nucleotides: TGTGCCAGCAGCTCGGGGGGATATGGCTACACCTTC. It yields the protein CASSSGGYGYTF. The chain uses TRBV5-6 and TRBJ1-2; D may be TRBD1 (5 bases). V was trimmed by 3 bases and J by 5 bases, leaving 8 bases between them. This CDR3 region has 12 residues. Per the germline V gene, CDR1 is SGHDT and CDR2 is YYEEEE.

V is TRBV5-1 and J is TRBJ1-4; D is perhaps TRBD1 (5 bases). The germline V and J ends were trimmed by 5 bases and 2 bases, with 13 bases remaining between them. Per the germline V gene, CDR1 is SGHRS and CDR2 is YFSETQ. The CDR3 extends over 15 amino acids. The CDR3 loop is CASRAGGTTNEKLFF. The CDR3 DNA sequence: TGCGCCAGCAGGGCGGGAGGGACCACTAATGAAAAACTGTTTTTT.

The chain combines TRBV5-1 with TRBJ2-5; TRBD1 or TRBD2 may be the D gene (5 bases each). Trimming took off 4 bases at V and 2 bases at J, with 15 bases between the two ends. The CDR3 contains 15 residues. Germline V gene data show CDR1 as SGHRS and CDR2 as YFSETQ. The CDR3 coding sequence is TGCGCCAGCAGCCCTGGGGCAGCGGCGCAAGAGACCCAGTACTTC. It encodes CASSPGAAAQETQYF.

The chain uses TRBV6-1 and TRBJ1-3; 8 bases are a match to TRBD1. Germline CDR1 and CDR2: MNHNS and SASEGT. J gave up 2 bases and V 4 bases, and 4 bases lay outside the gene matches. The CDR3 consists of 15 residues. The CDR3 protein is CASSAETGAGNTIYF. Written as DNA, the CDR3 is TGTGCCAGCAGTGCCGAGACAGGGGCTGGAAACACCATATATTTT.

In its sample, this clone was seen many times. The rearrangement uses TRBV4-2 and TRBJ1-2, with 7 bases identical to TRBD1. The germline gives CDR1 LGHNA, CDR2 YNFKEQ. This CDR3 has 16 residues. After removal of 3 bases from V and 8 bases from J, the junction contained 15 bases not matched to a gene. The CDR3 DNA is TGTGCCAGCAGCCAGGAGATCGACAGGGCCCCGCGGGGCTACACCTTC. It specifies CASSQEIDRAPRGYTF.

This clone was seen more than once but under ten times. The rearrangement links TRBV15 to TRBJ2-4; D is perhaps TRBD2 (7 bases). Germline values: CDR1 LNHNV, CDR2 YYDKDF (reference sequence). Trimming cost V 1 base and J 6 bases, with 16 bases left between them. The CDR3 covers 16 residues. The CDR3 protein is CATSRVGGALGNIQYF. For the CDR3, the DNA is TGTGCCACCAGCAGAGTTGGGGGGGCCCTTGGAAACATTCAGTACTTC.

By share, this clone counts as medium-sized. The rearrangement joins TRBV7-9 to TRBJ1-2; possible D gene TRBD1, 6 bases. Germline CDR1 is SEHNR and CDR2 is FQNEAQ (reference sequence). This CDR3 contains 14 residues. Trimming pared 5 bases from V and 0 bases from J, leaving 10 bases between. CDR3 sequence (DNA): TGTGCCAGCAGCGAAGGACAGACTAACTATGGCTACACCTTC. The encoded protein is CASSEGQTNYGYTF.

V is TRBV25-1 and J is TRBJ1-6; 9 bases line up with TRBD1. The ends lost 5 bases at V and 5 bases at J; junction bases unmatched: 7. The CDR3 contains 16 residues. Per the germline V gene, CDR1 is MGHDK and CDR2 is SYGVNS. The CDR3 sequence is CASSRSTGGDNSPLHF. The CDR3 DNA is TGTGCCAGCAGTAGGTCGACAGGGGGAGATAATTCACCCCTCCACTTT.

This chain links TRBV10-2 with TRBJ2-3; 15 nucleotides match TRBD2. Germline V lookup: CDR1 WSHSY, CDR2 SAAADI. This CDR3 spans 17 amino acids. V was pared by 4 bases and J by 0 bases, with 2 bases of the junction left unmatched. The CDR3 spells CASSGTSGGASTDTQYF. CDR3 bases: TGCGCCAGCAGTGGGACTAGCGGGGGGGCTAGCACAGATACGCAGTATTTT.

The rearrangement links TRBV27 to TRBJ1-2; 8 nucleotides line up with TRBD1. V lost 3 bases, J lost 0 bases, and 9 bases stayed unmatched. Germline V gives CDR1 MNHEY, CDR2 SMNVEV (reference sequence). This CDR3 spans 17 amino acids. The CDR3 sequence is CASSFRQGTKTNYGYTF. As DNA, the CDR3 is TGTGCCAGCAGTTTCCGACAGGGGACAAAGACTAACTATGGCTACACCTTC.

This clone was observed a handful of times. The chain recombines TRBV18 with TRBJ2-3; a possible D gene is TRBD2 (6 bases). With 6 bases removed from V and 2 bases from J, the gap between germline ends came to 12 bases. This CDR3 spans 14 amino acids. Germline lookup yields CDR1 KGHSH and CDR2 LQKENI. As DNA, the CDR3 is TGTGCCAGCTCCAGCGAGCGGGTCACAGATACGCAGTATTTT. It yields the protein CASSSERVTDTQYF.

A few counts support this clone. The chain is built from TRBV6-1 and TRBJ2-7, with D perhaps TRBD1 or TRBD2 (5 bases each). Germline loops: CDR1 MNHNS, CDR2 SASEGT. The CDR3 totals 13 residues. Trimming cost V 5 bases and J 4 bases, with 12 bases left between them. This CDR3 reads CASSTEGSYEQYF. The CDR3 DNA sequence: TGTGCCAGCAGTACAGAGGGGTCTTACGAGCAGTACTTC.

The J gene is TRBJ1-2, the V gene TRBV7-2; 9 bases line up with TRBD1. The CDR3 sequence is 14 residues long. Germline CDR1 and CDR2: SGHTA and FQGNSA. V shed 2 bases, J shed 3 bases, and the junction held 1 base outside the gene matches. DNA for the CDR3: TGTGCCAGCAGCTTATGGACAGGGGACTATGGCTACACCTTC. It translates to CASSLWTGDYGYTF.

The genes are TRBV5-6 and TRBJ1-6, with D perhaps TRBD1 (6 bases). Trimming stripped 4 bases from V and 8 bases from J, with 16 bases between. Germline CDR1 SGHDT, CDR2 YYEEEE. The CDR3 runs to 15 residues. CDR3 sequence: CASSLVQGSDSPLHF. The CDR3 bases are TGTGCCAGCAGCCTTGTTCAGGGGAGTGATTCACCCCTCCACTTT.